Ten or more counts support the clone carrying this T cell receptor (beta chain). Its antigen is still unknown. The data stem from a study of regulatory T cells in long-lasting Graves disease. The time point: persistent/refractory GD, antithyroid drugs over 5 years with positive TRAb. RNA from PBMCs was the source of the TCR library. The CDR3 loop spans 14 amino acids. V lost 3 bases to trimming and J lost 3 bases, with 9 bases between them. The germline V gene encodes CDR1 MNHNS and CDR2 SASEGT. Combining iRepertoire HTBI primers with Arm-PCR of CDR3 regions, the authors built TCR beta libraries. TCRdb re-derived calls from the multiplex PCR reads in MiXCR, one entry per CDR3 protein. This table holds around 450,000 distinct CDR3 sequences, around a fifth found once. Regarding the study as a whole: Possibly, too few samples lowered accuracy.

The sequences come from peripheral blood mononuclear cells (PBMCs), collected when the disease was refractory, from a patient treated with antithyroid drugs. The rearrangement uses TRBV6-1 and TRBJ1-5; TRBD1 might be the D (6 bases). The TCR was taken from a female donor with Graves disease. The chain's CDR3 is CASSEDSTNQPQHF. The DNA for the CDR3 is TGTGCCAGCAGTGAGGACAGCACCAATCAGCCCCAGCATTTT.